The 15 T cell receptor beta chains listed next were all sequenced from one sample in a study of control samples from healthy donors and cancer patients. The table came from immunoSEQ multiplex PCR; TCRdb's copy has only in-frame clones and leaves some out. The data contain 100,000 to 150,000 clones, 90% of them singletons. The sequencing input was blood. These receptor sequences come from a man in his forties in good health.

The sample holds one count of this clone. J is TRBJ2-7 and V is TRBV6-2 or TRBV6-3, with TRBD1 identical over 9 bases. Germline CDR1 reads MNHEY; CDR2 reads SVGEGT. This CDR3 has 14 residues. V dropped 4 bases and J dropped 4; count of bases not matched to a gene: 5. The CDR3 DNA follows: TGTGCCAGCAGTTTGGACAGGGGTAGGTACGAGCAGTACTTC. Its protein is CASSLDRGRYEQYF.

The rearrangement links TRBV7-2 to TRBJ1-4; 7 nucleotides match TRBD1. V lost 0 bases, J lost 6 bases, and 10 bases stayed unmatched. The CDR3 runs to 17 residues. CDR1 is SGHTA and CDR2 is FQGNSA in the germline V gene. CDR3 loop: CASSLAPRQGGHEKLFF. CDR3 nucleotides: TGTGCCAGCAGCTTAGCTCCCCGGCAGGGGGGACATGAAAAACTGTTTTTT.

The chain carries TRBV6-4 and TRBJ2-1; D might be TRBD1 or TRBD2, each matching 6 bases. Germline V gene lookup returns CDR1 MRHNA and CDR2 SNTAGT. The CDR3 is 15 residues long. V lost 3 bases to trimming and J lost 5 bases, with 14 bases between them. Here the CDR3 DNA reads TGTGCCAGCAGTGATGCGGGACATAACAACAATGAGCAGTTCTTC. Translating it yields CASSDAGHNNNEQFF.

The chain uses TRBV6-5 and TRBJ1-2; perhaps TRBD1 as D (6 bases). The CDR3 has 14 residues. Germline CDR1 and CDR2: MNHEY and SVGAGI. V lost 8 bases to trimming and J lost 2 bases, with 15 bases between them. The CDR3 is CASARTASNYGYTF. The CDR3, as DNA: TGTGCCAGCGCTAGGACAGCATCCAACTATGGCTACACCTTC.

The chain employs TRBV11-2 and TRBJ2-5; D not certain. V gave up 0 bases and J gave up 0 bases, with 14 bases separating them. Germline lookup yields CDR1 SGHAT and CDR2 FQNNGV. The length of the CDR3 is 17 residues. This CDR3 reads CASSLDLRWKNQETQYF. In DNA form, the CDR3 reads TGTGCCAGCAGCTTAGACCTGCGATGGAAAAACCAAGAGACCCAGTACTTC.

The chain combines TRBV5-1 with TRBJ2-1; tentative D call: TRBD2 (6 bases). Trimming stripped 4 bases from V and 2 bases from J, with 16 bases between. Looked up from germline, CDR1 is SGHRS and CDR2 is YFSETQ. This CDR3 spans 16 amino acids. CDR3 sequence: CASSVGLRSAYNEQFF. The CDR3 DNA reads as TGCGCCAGCAGCGTGGGACTTCGTAGCGCCTACAATGAGCAGTTCTTC.

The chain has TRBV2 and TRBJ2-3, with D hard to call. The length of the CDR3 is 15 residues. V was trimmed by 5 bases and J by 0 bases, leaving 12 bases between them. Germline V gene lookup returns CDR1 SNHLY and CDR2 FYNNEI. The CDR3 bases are TGTGCCAGCAGTCCCCAATTCTTTAGCACAGATACGCAGTATTTT. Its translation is CASSPQFFSTDTQYF.

The CDR3 coding sequence is TGCGCCAGCAGGTTTGACCAACTGGGCACTGAAGCTTTCTTT. This codes for CASRFDQLGTEAFF. The rearrangement links TRBV4-1 to TRBJ1-1; no definite D call. V was cut by 6 bases and J by 4 bases, with 15 bases left in between. The CDR3 length is 14 residues. Germline assignment: CDR1 MGHRA and CDR2 YSYEKL.

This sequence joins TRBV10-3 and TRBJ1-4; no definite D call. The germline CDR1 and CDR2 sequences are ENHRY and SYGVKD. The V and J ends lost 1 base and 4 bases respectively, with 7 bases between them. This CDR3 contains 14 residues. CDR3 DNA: TGTGCCATCAGTGAGTTGGACGGTAATGAAAAACTGTTTTTT. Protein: CAISELDGNEKLFF.

The DNA for the CDR3 is TGTGCCAGTTTTTTGGTAGATGGGTCACCCCTCCACTTT. It encodes CASFLVDGSPLHF. The V and J genes are TRBV2 and TRBJ1-6; no clear D gene. Trimming took off 9 bases at V and 10 bases at J, with 16 bases between the two ends. CDR1 SNHLY and CDR2 FYNNEI come from the germline V gene. The CDR3 is made up of 13 amino acids.

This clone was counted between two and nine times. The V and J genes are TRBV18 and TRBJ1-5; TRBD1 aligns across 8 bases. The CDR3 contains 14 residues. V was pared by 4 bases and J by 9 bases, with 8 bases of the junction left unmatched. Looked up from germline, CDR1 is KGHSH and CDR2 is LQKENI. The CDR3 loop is CASSLDRDPGPQHF. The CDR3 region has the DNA TGTGCCAGCTCACTGGACAGGGACCCTGGGCCCCAGCATTTT.

CDR3 in amino acids: CASSLGGSLYEQYF. The CDR3 DNA follows: TGTGCCAGCAGCTTAGGGGGGAGCCTCTACGAGCAGTACTTC. This chain uses TRBV7-2 with TRBJ2-7; D possibly uses TRBD1 or TRBD2 (5 bases each). The ends were cut back, 1 base at V and 3 bases at J, with 10 bases in the middle. The germline gives CDR1 SGHTA, CDR2 FQGNSA. This CDR3 has 14 residues.

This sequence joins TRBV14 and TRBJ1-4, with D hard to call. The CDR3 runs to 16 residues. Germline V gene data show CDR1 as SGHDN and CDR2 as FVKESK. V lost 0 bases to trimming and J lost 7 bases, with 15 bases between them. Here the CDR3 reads CASSQELAGVGEKLFF. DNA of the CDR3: TGTGCCAGCAGCCAAGAATTGGCCGGGGTTGGTGAAAAACTGTTTTTT.

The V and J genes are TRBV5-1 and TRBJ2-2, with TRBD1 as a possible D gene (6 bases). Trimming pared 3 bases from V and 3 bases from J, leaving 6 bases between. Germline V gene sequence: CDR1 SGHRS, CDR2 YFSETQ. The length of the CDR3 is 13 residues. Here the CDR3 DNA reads TGCGCCAGCAGCTACAGGGACACCGGGGAGCTGTTTTTT. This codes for CASSYRDTGELFF.

The CDR3 spells CASSISLWATGETQYF. The CDR3 DNA is TGTGCCAGCAGCATATCATTGTGGGCGACGGGAGAGACCCAGTACTTC. The J gene is TRBJ2-5, the V gene TRBV11-2; D uncertain. V was trimmed by 5 bases and J by 4 bases, leaving 20 bases between them. The CDR3 consists of 16 residues. The germline V gene encodes CDR1 SGHAT and CDR2 FQNNGV.